A selection of T cell receptor beta chains follows, all from one sample in a study of cytomegalovirus exposure and HLA in healthy donors. Here immunoSEQ multiplex PCR was the method, and the copy in TCRdb shows in-frame clones only, minus some. The repertoire table contains about 41,000 clones. The sample comprised PBMCs. The source is a man aged 25-45 years in good health and CMV-seronegative. Each CDR3 is given with its conserved first and last residue. A D gene is named only where the DNA matches it firmly.

d_call	j_call	v_call	cdr3_nt	cdr3_aa
NA	TRBJ1-5	TRBV7-9	TGTGCCAGCAGCTTACGGGAAGGTCAGCCCCAGCATTTT	CASSLREGQPQHF
TRBD1	TRBJ2-2	TRBV16	TGTGCCAGCAGCCCGGACAGGGGAGGCGGGGAGCTGTTTTTT	CASSPDRGGGELFF
NA	TRBJ2-1	TRBV14	TGTGCCAGCAGCCACCTGACCGGGACTTTCCTTAAGAACTCCTACAATGAGCAGTTCTTC	CASSHLTGTFLKNSYNEQFF
NA	TRBJ1-4	TRBV7-9	TGTGCCAGCAGCTTAGAGGGGGTCGCTGAAAAACTGTTTTTT	CASSLEGVAEKLFF
TRBD2	TRBJ2-7	TRBV9	TGTGCCAGCAGCCCCCCGCCCCGGGGGGGGGCATTGTACTTC	CASSPPPRGGALYF
TRBD1	TRBJ2-5	TRBV25-1	TGTGCCAGCAGCGAACCGGGACAGGGAGAGACCCAGTACTTC	CASSEPGQGETQYF
NA	TRBJ2-5	TRBV5-5	TGTGCCAGCAGCGGGGCCGGGAGTACGAGAGAGACCCAGTACTTC	CASSGAGSTRETQYF
TRBD2	TRBJ2-1	TRBV30	TGTGCCTGGATGGTGGGAGGGTCCTACAATGAGCAGTTCTTC	CAWMVGGSYNEQFF
NA	TRBJ1-1	TRBV5-1	TGCGCCAGCAGCTTGGAGAGGATCCCGAACACTGAAGATTTCTTT	CASSLERIPNTEDFF
NA	TRBJ2-7	TRBV10-1	TGCGCCAGCAGTGAGTCCGGACTGGGCGAGCAGTACTTC	CASSESGLGEQYF
NA	TRBJ1-5	TRBV5-1	TGCGCCAGCAGGGTGGGGGACACCAATCAGCCCCAGCATTTT	CASRVGDTNQPQHF
TRBD2	TRBJ2-5	TRBV2	TGTGCCAGCAGTGTTTCTAGCGGGAGGCAATTGTACCAAGAGAACCAGTACTTC	CASSVSSGRQLYQENQYF
NA	TRBJ2-5	TRBV6-5	TGTGCCAGCAGCCAACGGGTGACTCCCCGGGAGACCCAGTACTTC	CASSQRVTPRETQYF
NA	TRBJ1-5	TRBV27	TGTGCCAGCAGGGCCCTCAAACTAGACAATCAGCCCCAGCATTTT	CASRALKLDNQPQHF
TRBD2	TRBJ2-2	TRBV7-6	TGTGCCAGCAGCTTAGGCGGGGGGCGGAACACCGGGGAGCTGTTTTTT	CASSLGGGRNTGELFF
NA	TRBJ2-1	TRBV13	TGTGCCAGCAGCTTAGCGGAGAACAATGAGCAGTTCTTC	CASSLAENNEQFF
TRBD2	TRBJ2-1	TRBV7-3	TGTGCCAGCAGCTCTTGGGGGGGTTACAATGAGCAGTTCTTC	CASSSWGGYNEQFF
NA	TRBJ2-3	TRBV7-9	TGTGCCAGCAGTGGAGAAGCGACAGATACGCAGTATTTT	CASSGEATDTQYF
NA	TRBJ2-7	TRBV19	TGTGCCAGTAGTCCCCACCAGGCAGGGGAGCAGTACTTC	CASSPHQAGEQYF
NA	TRBJ1-3	TRBV2	TGTGCCAGCAGAATCAGGGGCTCTGGAAACACCATATATTTT	CASRIRGSGNTIYF
NA	TRBJ1-4	TRBV25-1	TGTGCCAGCAGTGAACCCCGACCGACCGGGAACGAAAAACTGTTTTTT	CASSEPRPTGNEKLFF
NA	TRBJ1-3	TRBV19	TGTGCCAGTGGGGGCTTGAAGTCTGGAAACACCATATATTTT	CASGGLKSGNTIYF
NA	TRBJ1-4	TRBV11-2	TGTGCCAGCAGCTTCTCAGGGAGGGTGGAAAAACTGTTTTTT	CASSFSGRVEKLFF
NA	TRBJ1-1	TRBV28	TGTGCCAGCAATACCCCCCGGGAAGCTTTCTTT	CASNTPREAFF
TRBD1	TRBJ2-7	TRBV2	TGTGCCAGCAGTGAGATAGGACAGGCCGTCTACGAGCAGTACTTC	CASSEIGQAVYEQYF
TRBD1	TRBJ1-2	TRBV5-4	TGTGCCAGCAGCTTACAGGGGGCGAGTAACTATGGCTACACCTTC	CASSLQGASNYGYTF
TRBD1	TRBJ1-3	TRBV19	TGTGCCAGTAGTGGAAGGGACAGATACTCTGGAAACACCATATATTTT	CASSGRDRYSGNTIYF
NA	TRBJ2-3	TRBV6-5	TGTGCCAGCAGTAAACAGAGCACAGATACGCAGTATTTT	CASSKQSTDTQYF
NA	TRBJ2-7	TRBV18	TGTGCCAGCTCACCACTAGACACAGATCAGTACTTC	CASSPLDTDQYF
TRBD2	TRBJ2-2	TRBV7-9	TGTGCCAGCAGCCCCCGGTCCGCGGGAGTGACCGGGGAGCTGTTTTTT	CASSPRSAGVTGELFF
NA	TRBJ1-1	TRBV6-5	TGTGCCAGCAGTTACGCTACAGTGGTTTTCTTT	CASSYATVVFF
NA	TRBJ1-1	TRBV14	TGTGCCAGCAGCCAATATGGTCGGGAGGAAGCTTTCTTT	CASSQYGREEAFF
NA	TRBJ1-5	TRBV5-1	TGCGCCATCCCAAAACAGGGACGGGTTGATCAGCCCCAGCATTTT	CAIPKQGRVDQPQHF
NA	TRBJ2-7	TRBV11-2	TGTGCCAGCAGCTCGGACAGGGAGTGGCGCGGGGGCTACGAGCAGTACTTC	CASSSDREWRGGYEQYF
TRBD1	TRBJ1-1	TRBV6-1	TGTGCCAGCAGTGAGAGGACAGGGGGCACTGAAGATTTCTTT	CASSERTGGTEDFF
NA	TRBJ2-7	TRBV5-1	TGCGCCAGCACCAGACTTCCGGGACAACCCTACGAGCAGTACTTC	CASTRLPGQPYEQYF
NA	TRBJ1-2	TRBV7-2	TGTGCCAGCAGCCCTCGGGACACGTATAACTATGGCTACACCTTC	CASSPRDTYNYGYTF
TRBD1	TRBJ2-2	TRBV6-6	TGTGCCAGCGGTTACACAGGGGGGACTTACACCGGGGAGCTGTTTTTT	CASGYTGGTYTGELFF
NA	TRBJ1-2	TRBV4-1	TGCGCCAGCAGCCAAGAAAGGTCGGGGAACTATGGCTACACCTTC	CASSQERSGNYGYTF
NA	TRBJ1-4	TRBV7-9	TGTGCCAGCAGCTTCACCGGTGAAAAACTGTTTTTT	CASSFTGEKLFF
NA	TRBJ1-5	TRBV14	TGTGCCAGCAGCCAGACAGTTAATCAGCCCCAGCATTTT	CASSQTVNQPQHF
TRBD1	TRBJ1-5	TRBV12-5	TGTGCTAGTGGCACCGGACAGGGCAATCAGCACCAGCATTTT	CASGTGQGNQHQHF
TRBD1	TRBJ1-2	TRBV5-1	TGCGCCAGCAGCCCGGACAGGGAGGGCTATGGCTACACCTTC	CASSPDREGYGYTF
NA	TRBJ1-6	TRBV11-1	TGTGCCAGCAGCGAAGGTACAGGTAGAGCACCCCTCCACTTT	CASSEGTGRAPLHF
NA	TRBJ1-1	TRBV15	TGTGCCACCAGCAGAGATCTGGACAGAACTGAAGATTTCTTT	CATSRDLDRTEDFF
TRBD1	TRBJ1-1	TRBV25-1	TGTGCCAGCAGTTTACAGGGGTACAACACTGAAGCTTTCTTT	CASSLQGYNTEAFF
NA	TRBJ2-1	TRBV6-5	TGTGCCAGCAGTTACCTACAAGCGTCCCATGAGCAGTTCTTC	CASSYLQASHEQFF
NA	TRBJ1-6	TRBV5-1	TGCGCCAGCAGCTTGGAGACAGTCTCACCCCTCCACTTT	CASSLETVSPLHF
TRBD1	TRBJ2-5	TRBV7-9	TGTGCCAGCAGCTCCTCCCGGGACAGCGGCAGGACCCAGTACTTC	CASSSSRDSGRTQYF
NA	TRBJ1-5	TRBV12-2	TGTGCAATTGACAGGGCAAATCAGCCCCAGCATTTT	CAIDRANQPQHF